This T cell receptor (beta chain) was obtained from a study of OX40 agonist ivuxolimab in advanced cancers. Any history of autoimmune disease or systemic immunosuppression disqualified patients. Blood was sampled at baseline, cycle 4 day 1, and cycle 7 day 1. Profiling relied on immunoSEQ multiplex PCR, and the TCRdb table lists in-frame clones only, not all of them. Of 25,000 to 30,000 clones in the sample, approximately 80% were seen once. Study-level results: Circulating CD4+ and CD8+ T cells showed clonal expansion by week 6 at 0.1 to 3.0 mg/kg. The antigen specificity of the peripheral T cells (those that were expanded) was not determined.

As regards this clone: Its antigen is undetermined.

This sample comprised CD4+ or CD8+ T cells sorted from blood, obtained in a trial of the OX40 agonist ivuxolimab. This sequence originates from an adult with an advanced solid tumor such as melanoma, head and neck, liver or kidney cancer.

This CDR3 is CASRGGEQYF. The CDR3, as DNA: TGTGCCAGCAGGGGGGGCGAGCAGTACTTC. This chain uses TRBV4-2 with TRBJ2-7; tentatively, D is TRBD2 (6 bases). Germline lookup yields CDR1 LGHNA and CDR2 YNFKEQ. The V end lost 6 bases, the J end lost 6 bases, and 6 bases lay between the germline ends. CDR3 length: 10 amino acids.